Below, one T cell receptor (beta chain) is given with its context. Its antigen is still unknown. One junction end does not reproduce the germline sequence, and a read error may be involved. Germline CDR1 reads SGHAT; CDR2 reads FQNNGV. The CDR3 runs to 9 residues. The data were obtained in a study of T-cell memory formation after mild COVID-19. Study summary: TCR clusters mostly belonged to single donors.

TCRdb itself ran the 5' RACE reads through MiXCR, one entry per CDR3 protein. Among approximately 410,000 distinct CDR3 sequences listed, under 25% were seen once. Study results and caveats: Some SARS-CoV-2-responding clones were already detected in memory before infection. The second-wave clones peaking on day 37 were not confirmed as SARS-CoV-2-specific.

The clonotype originates from an adult woman who had mild COVID-19 (a few samples of this study predate the infection). Cell type and time point are not known. J is TRBJ2-2 and V is TRBV11-2; no definite D call. Sequenced: PBMCs or a T cell subset sorted from them (not recorded which). CDR3 nucleotides: TGTGCCAGCAGCTTAGCCCTTCCCTTT. This sequence encodes CASSLALPF.